The rows below give T cell receptor beta chains drawn from one sample of a study of regulatory T cells in long-lasting Graves disease. TCRdb redid the calling of the multiplex PCR reads with MiXCR, one entry per CDR3 protein. This sample has under 400,000 distinct CDR3 sequences; 16% occur once, and the top ten carry roughly 30%. This sample was also put to use in a study of T cells in Graves' hyperthyroidism and ophthalmopathy.

The material sequenced was peripheral blood mononuclear cells (PBMCs), taken at new diagnosis, from a patient treated with antithyroid drugs. These TCRs come from a man in his forties or fifties with Graves disease. Each CDR3 is given without its conserved first and last residue.

TRBV18	TRBJ1-1	ASSPLQTGNTEAF
TRBV15	TRBJ1-2	ATSRLEDRGLQGYT
TRBV12-3/TRBV12-4	TRBJ2-6	ASSPQTAYSGANVLT
TRBV5-6	TRBJ1-6	ASSLSTASSYNSPLH
TRBV28	TRBJ2-7	ASCSSFRDEQY
TRBV19	TRBJ1-4	ASSISRQNKLF
TRBV2	TRBJ1-2	ASRDDRAHT
TRBV7-3	TRBJ2-2	ASSLTGTGLGTGELF
TRBV28	TRBJ2-1	ASSFSGSWNEQF
TRBV20-1	TRBJ2-1	SAREGGQTAYNEQF
TRBV20-1	TRBJ2-1	SARSGLAGNEQF
TRBV27	TRBJ2-7	ASSLFSYGGSYEQY
TRBV29-1	TRBJ2-5	SVGAAQRTQY
TRBV9	TRBJ1-4	ASSVGDATNEKLF
TRBV12-3/TRBV12-4	TRBJ2-7	ASRQTGTHEQY
TRBV11-1	TRBJ2-2	ASSFMGLPTGELF
TRBV28	TRBJ1-1	ASSSRDRGFTEAF
TRBV6-2/TRBV6-3	TRBJ2-5	ASSSRDRGLVETQY
TRBV7-3	TRBJ1-6	ASSQGVIANSPLH
TRBV7-3	TRBJ2-2	ASSSQRTGELF
TRBV29-1	TRBJ2-7	SVGWDRNDEQY
TRBV18	TRBJ1-5	ASSRQQGLNNQPQH
TRBV6-1	TRBJ1-5	ASSSVGSNQPQH
TRBV6-1	TRBJ1-4	ASIDRTGEKLF
TRBV9	TRBJ2-1	ASSVGGYEQF
TRBV27	TRBJ1-5	ASNPGPGIQPQH
TRBV18	TRBJ1-5	ASSRDRVQPQH
TRBV27	TRBJ2-4	ASTPLAGGSGSKNIQY
TRBV30	TRBJ2-1	AWSVRLAGFGEQF
TRBV7-2	TRBJ2-5	ANSLGGQAETQY
TRBV25-1	TRBJ1-1	ASSVPQNTEAF
TRBV6-1	TRBJ2-7	ASNPTGTGGVFAYEQY
TRBV4-3	TRBJ1-5	ASSQDLNIDSNQPQH
TRBV11-2	TRBJ1-2	ASSSAPGANYGYT
TRBV3-1	TRBJ2-3	ASSLGPPGTDTQY
TRBV20-1	TRBJ1-6	SAKSGTGNSPLH
TRBV29-1	TRBJ2-5	SVEERRNTQY
TRBV7-9	TRBJ1-5	ASSLGGHQPQH
TRBV20-1	TRBJ1-5	SAGDRGQPQH
TRBV20-1	TRBJ2-7	SARAGSVYEQY
TRBV6-1	TRBJ2-1	ASREIAGGRFNEQF
TRBV6-1	TRBJ1-4	ASSEAQGAYEKLF
TRBV5-1	TRBJ2-3	ASSLAPSGGNTDTQY
TRBV28	TRBJ2-7	ASSLSRGDSYEQY
TRBV5-1	TRBJ2-3	ASSSGQALGDTQY
TRBV5-5	TRBJ2-3	ASSLQPGLAGVKTQY
TRBV20-1	TRBJ2-1	SAIKGLDNEQF
TRBV3-1	TRBJ1-3	ASSQAGRNTIY
TRBV20-1	TRBJ2-1	SAIDPRLAGGYNEQF
TRBV20-1	TRBJ2-7	SARDFVRPYEQY
TRBV5-5	TRBJ1-5	ASSLTGGRQPQH
TRBV5-1	TRBJ1-3	ASSEGTAGNTIY
TRBV3-1	TRBJ1-1	ASSQGGQGALWTEAF